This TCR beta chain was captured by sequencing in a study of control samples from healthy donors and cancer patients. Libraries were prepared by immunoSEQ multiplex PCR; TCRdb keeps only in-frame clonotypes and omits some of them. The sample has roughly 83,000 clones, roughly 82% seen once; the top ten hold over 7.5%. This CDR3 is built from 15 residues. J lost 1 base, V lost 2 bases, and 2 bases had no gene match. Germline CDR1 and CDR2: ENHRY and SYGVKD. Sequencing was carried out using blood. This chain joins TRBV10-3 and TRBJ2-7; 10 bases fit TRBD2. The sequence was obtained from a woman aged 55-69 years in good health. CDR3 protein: CAISETLAGSYEQYF. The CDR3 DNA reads TGTGCCATCAGTGAGACACTAGCGGGGTCCTACGAGCAGTACTTC.